This entry describes one T cell receptor beta chain. The source of the sample is a study of blood T cell repertoires in COVID-19. Study overall: Samples came from the United States, Italy and Spain, spanning acute and convalescent COVID-19. The cDNA or gDNA used as material had been derived from T cells, B-cell-depleted T cells, or PBMCs.

Source study methods: It was from reference gene primer amplification that nucleated cell counts were estimated. Some clones are missing from TCRdb's copy, which holds only in-frame ones; the method was immunoSEQ multiplex PCR. V and J calls and clone size are copied from that table; D and trimming were computed from the DNA. This table has about 170,000 clones, about four fifths appearing once. The CDR3 runs to 15 residues. The V gene end was trimmed by 0 bases and the J gene end by 6 bases; junction bases not matched to a gene: 7. In germline, CDR1 is LGHDT, CDR2 YNNKEL (reference sequence). The source material was peripheral blood. The V call is TRBV3-1 (or the pseudogene TRBV3-2), the J call TRBJ2-7, with TRBD2 matching 8 bases. This clonotype originated in a woman aged 65 to 85 who had recovered from COVID-19. This CDR3 reads CASSQERGSGSEQYF. CDR3 DNA: TGTGCCAGCAGCCAAGAGCGGGGCAGCGGGAGCGAGCAGTACTTC.